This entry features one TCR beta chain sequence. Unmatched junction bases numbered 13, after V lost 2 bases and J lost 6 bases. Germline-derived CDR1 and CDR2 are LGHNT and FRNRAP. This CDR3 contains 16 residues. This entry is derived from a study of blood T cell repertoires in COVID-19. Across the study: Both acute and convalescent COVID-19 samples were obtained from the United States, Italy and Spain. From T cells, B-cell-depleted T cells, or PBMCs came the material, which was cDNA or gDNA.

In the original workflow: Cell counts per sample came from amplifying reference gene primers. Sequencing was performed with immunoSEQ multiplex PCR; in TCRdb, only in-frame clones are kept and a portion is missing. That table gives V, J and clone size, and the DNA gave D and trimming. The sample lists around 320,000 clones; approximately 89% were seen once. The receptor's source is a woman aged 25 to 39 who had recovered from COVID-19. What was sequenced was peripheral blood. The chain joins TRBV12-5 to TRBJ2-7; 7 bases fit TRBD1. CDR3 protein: CASGLPPPGQIAEQYF. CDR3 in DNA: TGTGCTAGTGGTTTGCCGCCCCCGGGACAGATAGCCGAGCAGTACTTC.